This T cell receptor beta chain comes out of a study of beta chain features in type 1 diabetes. Study results and caveats: Shortening of TCRB CDR3s, moderate but significant, appeared in all four CD4+ subsets of Type 1 diabetes patients.

Comment on this clone: The antigen remains unidentified.

Every bit of the isolated RNA underwent reverse transcription, so sequencing read expressed TCRB transcripts. Sequenced by immunoSEQ multiplex PCR; TCRdb stores in-frame clones only, minus some. The table shows 150,000 to 200,000 clones, with 6% to 9% occurring only once. Material for sequencing was central memory CD4+ T cells from blood. This receptor was identified in a young man with type 1 diabetes.

The CDR3, as DNA: TGCGCCAGCAGCTTGGCGATAGCGGGGAGTAATGAGCAGTTCTTC. Translating gives CASSLAIAGSNEQFF. The V and J genes are TRBV5-1 and TRBJ2-1, with 8 bases aligning to TRBD2. The V gene's germline CDR1 is SGHRS and CDR2 YFSETQ. V was clipped by 0 bases and J by 7 bases; unmatched bases: 6. The CDR3 has 15 amino acids.